What follows are 28 T cell receptor beta chains derived from one specimen sequenced in a study of read filtering for tumor transcriptome and immune sequencing. Molecular barcoded adaptors covering alpha/delta and beta/gamma chains were used on around 370 ng RNA. From the reads, TCRdb called clonotypes with MiXCR, one entry per CDR3 protein. The sample carries roughly 68,000 distinct CDR3 sequences, approximately 14% recorded once. What was sequenced was a population of CD138-negative cells sorted from bone marrow. These receptors all come from a donor aged 40 or older with multiple myeloma.

Turning to this clonotype: A read error may explain this, as a much larger clone is one base away. The CDR3 does not end in the conserved phenylalanine or tryptophan, so this is likely a read error. J is TRBJ2-1 and V is TRBV6-1; the match to TRBD1 covers 8 bases. After removal of 5 bases from V and 4 bases from J, the junction contained 13 bases not matched to a gene. The CDR3 consists of 17 residues. The germline V gene encodes CDR1 MNHNS and CDR2 SASEGT. This CDR3 is CASSYPGQARIYNEQFS. CDR3 nucleotides: TGTGCCAGCAGTTACCCGGGACAGGCTCGCATATACAATGAGCAGTTCTCC.

This clonotype was detected ten times or more. The chain recombines TRBV6-2 or TRBV6-3 with TRBJ2-7; 7 positions match TRBD2. Trimming at V came to 2 bases and at J to 5 bases, leaving 9 bases not matched to a gene. Germline-derived CDR1 and CDR2 are MNHEY and SVGEGT. This CDR3 has 15 amino acids. DNA for the CDR3: TGTGCCAGCAGTTACGGGGGAGCGGGAAGCCACGAGCAGTACTTC. Its protein product is CASSYGGAGSHEQYF.

At least ten counts were recorded for this clonotype. J is TRBJ2-1 and V is TRBV29-1; 9 bases are shared with TRBD2. Germline assignment: CDR1 SQVTM and CDR2 ANQGSEA. CDR3 length: 13 residues. Unmatched junction bases numbered 3, after V lost 5 bases and J lost 4 bases. The CDR3 sequence: CSVPLAGYNEQFF. The CDR3 DNA sequence: TGCAGCGTTCCACTAGCGGGTTACAATGAGCAGTTCTTC.

Here the CDR3 DNA reads TGTGCCAGCAGCAAGGACAGGGTGAGGGAGGGGCCCCAGCATTTT. This sequence encodes CASSKDRVREGPQHF. The chain joins TRBV5-5 to TRBJ1-5; 8 positions agree with TRBD1. Germline CDR1 is SGHKS and CDR2 is YYEKEE (reference sequence). The CDR3 runs to 15 residues. The J segment lost 9 bases and the V segment lost 4 bases, leaving 12 bases of the junction unmatched. Drawing the rest from reference TRBV5-5 and TRBJ1-5, the complete variable domain is DAGVTQSPTHLIKTRGQQVTLRCSPISGHKSVSWYQQVLGQGPQFIFQYYEKEERGRGNFPDRFSARQFPNYSSELNVNALLLGDSALYLCASSKDRVREGPQHFGDGTRLSIL.

This clonotype was seen repeatedly, ten times or more. The J gene is TRBJ2-7, the V gene TRBV28, with D possibly matching TRBD1 (6 bases). Germline CDR1 is MDHEN and CDR2 is SYDVKM. The CDR3 loop spans 15 amino acids. Trimming shortened V by 3 bases and J by 0 bases, and 12 bases separated the two germline ends. CDR3 sequence (DNA): TGTGCCAGCAGTTTCTCACAGGGATTCTCCTACGAGCAGTACTTC. Translating it yields CASSFSQGFSYEQYF.

The V gene is TRBV19, the J gene TRBJ2-7; D possibly corresponds to TRBD1 (5 bases). The CDR3 spans 14 residues. V was trimmed by 4 bases and J by 1 base, leaving 11 bases between them. The germline V gene has CDR1 LNHDA and CDR2 SQIVND (reference sequence). For the CDR3, the DNA is TGTGCCAGTAGTAAACAAGGGGTTTCCTACGAGCAGTACTTC. This encodes CASSKQGVSYEQYF.

CDR3 bases: TGTGCAAGTCGCTTAGCGCCCAGTGGTCCTAATGAAAAACTGTTTTTT. Its translation is CASRLAPSGPNEKLFF. V gene TRBV12-2 combines with J gene TRBJ1-4. TRBV12-2 is recorded as a pseudogene. The length of the CDR3 is 16 residues.

In its sample, this clonotype was seen many times. The chain has TRBV11-2 and TRBJ1-1; tentative D call: TRBD1 (5 bases). Looked up from germline, CDR1 is SGHAT and CDR2 is FQNNGV. CDR3 length: 15 residues. The germline V and J ends were trimmed by 2 bases and 1 base, with 11 bases remaining between them. As DNA, the CDR3 is TGTGCCAGCAGCTTAAAGCCCGGGACGAACACTGAAGCTTTCTTT. Translating gives CASSLKPGTNTEAFF.

This clonotype was observed many times. DNA of the CDR3: TGTGCCAGCAGCTTCCGGGGCCCACCTCATAAAGTCACAGATACGCAGTATTTT. As protein: CASSFRGPPHKVTDTQYF. The V and J genes are TRBV11-2 and TRBJ2-3; D may match TRBD1 or TRBD2 (5 bases each). V lost 3 bases and J 2 bases, leaving 21 bases between the germline ends. CDR3 length: 18 residues. Germline V gives CDR1 SGHAT, CDR2 FQNNGV.

This clonotype was recorded at least ten times. This chain connects TRBV20-1 to TRBJ1-1; unclear D gene. The CDR3 has 12 amino acids. Germline V gene lookup returns CDR1 DFQATT and CDR2 SNEGSKA (reference sequence). CDR3 sequence (DNA): TGCAGCGCCTACAACCCCGCCACTGAAGCTTTCTTT. This encodes CSAYNPATEAFF.

This clonotype appeared many times. J is TRBJ2-2 and V is TRBV7-8, with D perhaps TRBD1 (5 bases). V was trimmed by 5 bases and J by 1 base, leaving 17 bases between them. The CDR3 covers 17 residues. In germline, CDR1 is SGHVS, CDR2 FQNEAQ. The CDR3, as DNA: TGTGCCAGCAGCCCACGACCCAGGGTCATGAACACCGGGGAGCTGTTTTTT. Translated, it gives CASSPRPRVMNTGELFF.

In its sample, this clonotype was seen many times. The chain recombines TRBV5-1 with TRBJ2-5; the D gene is possibly TRBD2 (6 bases). The CDR3 totals 13 residues. V lost 2 bases and J 4 bases, leaving 9 bases between the germline ends. Per germline, CDR1 SGHRS and CDR2 YFSETQ. CDR3 DNA sequence: TGCGCCAGCAGCTTCACTAGCAGAGAGACCCAGTACTTC. Protein: CASSFTSRETQYF.

This clonotype was seen at least ten times. This rearrangement joins TRBV11-2 to TRBJ2-1; 7 bases line up with TRBD2. The CDR3 has 15 amino acids. The V gene's germline CDR1 is SGHAT and CDR2 FQNNGV. V was pared by 0 bases and J by 5 bases, with 4 bases of the junction left unmatched. CDR3 protein: CASSLERLADNEQFF. In nucleotides, the CDR3 is TGTGCCAGCAGCTTAGAGCGTCTAGCGGACAATGAGCAGTTCTTC. Complete variable domain (other parts from reference TRBV11-2 and TRBJ2-1): EAGVAQSPRYKIIEKRQSVAFWCNPISGHATLYWYQQILGQGPKLLIQFQNNGVVDDSQLPKDRFSAERLKGVDSTLKIQPAKLEDSAVYLCASSLERLADNEQFFGPGTRLTVL.

About this clonotype: It may be a read error: a sequence one base away is much more abundant. V is TRBV6-5 and J is TRBJ1-5, with TRBD1 as a possible D gene (6 bases). CDR1 is MNHEY, CDR2 SVGAGI, per germline. The length of the CDR3 is 13 residues. Trimming stripped 5 bases from V and 6 bases from J, with 11 bases between. The CDR3 nucleotides are TGTGCCAGCAGTAGGGACAAGGTTCAGCCCCAGCATTTT. This sequence encodes CASSRDKVQPQHF.

This clonotype occurred a few times. The genes are TRBV7-2 and TRBJ2-1; 10 bases are shared with TRBD1. Germline V gene data show CDR1 as SGHTA and CDR2 as FQGNSA. CDR3 size: 16 residues. V trimming: 2 bases; J trimming: 2 bases; junction bases outside the gene matches: 3. CDR3 loop: CASSLSGTGAYNEQFF. For the CDR3, the DNA is TGTGCCAGCAGCTTATCCGGGACAGGGGCCTACAATGAGCAGTTCTTC.

This clonotype was found a few times. A much larger clonotype is one base distant, so this may be a read error. The chain is built from TRBV29-1 and TRBJ1-1; D might be TRBD1 (6 bases). The CDR3 is 13 amino acids. Germline CDR1 is SQVTM and CDR2 is ANQGSEA. The CDR3 DNA sequence: TGCGGCGTTGGGGGCCCCCGCAGCGTTGAAGCTTTCTTT. This codes for CGVGGPRSVEAFF.

This clonotype was seen just once. This may be a read error, as it is one base from a much larger clone. V is TRBV7-2 and J is TRBJ2-3; tentatively, D is TRBD1 (5 bases). The end of the DNA fits TRBJ1-5 better, so the J call may be wrong. This CDR3 is built from 15 residues. CDR1 is SGHTA, CDR2 FQGNSA, per germline. This CDR3 is CASSSLGTSTDTQHF. CDR3 bases: TGTGCCAGCAGCTCGCTAGGGACTAGCACAGATACGCAGCATTTT.

Of note for this clonotype: A much larger clone lies a single base off, so this may be a read error. This CDR3 fails to terminate in the conserved phenylalanine or tryptophan, so it likely reflects a read error. The chain recombines TRBV3-1 with TRBJ2-4; 9 bases match TRBD1. The trim removed 5 bases at V and 1 base at J, leaving 3 bases unmatched. Germline V gives CDR1 LGHDT, CDR2 YNNKEL (reference sequence). This CDR3 contains 15 residues. For the CDR3, the DNA is TGTGCCAGCAGCAACGACAGGGGGGCCAAAAACATTCAGTACCTC. Protein product: CASSNDRGAKNIQYL.

At least ten counts were recorded for this clonotype. This chain links TRBV27 with TRBJ2-5; 9 bases match TRBD1. The trim removed 6 bases at V and 5 bases at J, leaving 7 bases unmatched. The CDR3 totals 14 residues. Germline V gene data show CDR1 as MNHEY and CDR2 as SMNVEV (reference sequence). CDR3 amino acids: CASSRTGDIETQYF. The CDR3 nucleotides are TGTGCCAGCAGCAGGACAGGGGATATCGAGACCCAGTACTTC.

The V and J genes are TRBV6-5 and TRBJ1-3; D is unresolved. Trimming pared 0 bases from V and 4 bases from J, leaving 16 bases between. This CDR3 is 17 amino acids long. Looked up from germline, CDR1 is MNHEY and CDR2 is SVGAGI. CDR3 in DNA: TGTGCCAGCAGTTACTCGAATCGGGAGATGGGCGGAAACACCATATATTTT. Its protein product is CASSYSNREMGGNTIYF.

This clonotype was picked up many times. This chain connects TRBV20-1 to TRBJ2-7; D gene unclear. Germline V gene sequence: CDR1 DFQATT, CDR2 SNEGSKA (reference sequence). The CDR3 covers 10 residues. V lost 0 bases and J 11 bases, leaving 8 bases between the germline ends. The CDR3 DNA reads as TGCAGTGCTAGAGATGAAGTGGAGTACTTC. It is translated as CSARDEVEYF.

This clonotype was picked up many times. The genes are TRBV15 and TRBJ2-7; D is perhaps TRBD1 or TRBD2 (6 bases each). CDR3 size: 18 residues. The germline V gene encodes CDR1 LNHNV and CDR2 YYDKDF (reference sequence). V was clipped by 0 bases and J by 1 base, with 19 bases between them. The DNA of the CDR3 is TGTGCCACCAGCAGAGATGACGACCCGGGGGCCTTTTCCTACGAGCAGTACTTC. Amino acid sequence: CATSRDDDPGAFSYEQYF.

There are many counts of this clonotype. The rearrangement joins TRBV20-1 to TRBJ2-5; D not resolved. There are 13 residues in the CDR3. V was shortened by 5 bases and J by 3 bases, with 13 bases between the two germline ends. Germline V gene sequence: CDR1 DFQATT, CDR2 SNEGSKA (reference sequence). In DNA form, the CDR3 reads TGCAGTGCTTTCTCACTTGGGGAAGAGACCCAGTACTTC. This gives the protein CSAFSLGEETQYF.

This clonotype was detected many times. V is TRBV10-3 and J is TRBJ2-1, with D perhaps TRBD2 (5 bases). The germline gives CDR1 ENHRY, CDR2 SYGVKD. V gave up 2 bases and J gave up 9 bases, with 14 bases separating them. This CDR3 spans 14 amino acids. CDR3 nucleotide sequence: TGTGCCATCAGTGAGCGAGGGTGGGAATCTGAGCAGTTCTTC. It encodes CAISERGWESEQFF.

This clonotype was detected ten times or more. The J gene is TRBJ1-1, the V gene TRBV20-1, with D perhaps matching TRBD1 (5 bases). Trimming removed 3 bases at V and 2 bases at J, with 7 bases between. From germline, CDR1 is DFQATT and CDR2 SNEGSKA (reference sequence). CDR3 length: 12 residues. The CDR3 DNA sequence: TGCAGTGCTAGGGGGGGAAACACTGAAGCTTTCTTT. Translation: CSARGGNTEAFF.

V and J are TRBV27 and TRBJ1-5, with D perhaps matching TRBD1 (6 bases). V was shortened by 7 bases and J by 7 bases, with 11 bases between the two germline ends. The length of the CDR3 is 12 residues. The germline CDR1 and CDR2 sequences are MNHEY and SMNVEV (reference sequence). The CDR3 region is CASKRGNQPQHF. Here the CDR3 DNA reads TGTGCCAGCAAGAGGGGGAACCAGCCCCAGCATTTT.

At least ten counts were recorded for this clonotype. This chain connects TRBV20-1 to TRBJ2-7; possibly TRBD2 for D (5 bases). This CDR3 has 14 amino acids. Deletions cut 1 base from V and 3 bases from J, with 13 bases between. Per the germline V gene, CDR1 is DFQATT and CDR2 is SNEGSKA (reference sequence). The CDR3 sequence: CSARVRGSLYEQYF. The CDR3 nucleotides read TGCAGTGCTAGAGTGCGAGGGAGTCTCTACGAGCAGTACTTC.

This clonotype was counted at least ten times. The chain carries TRBV4-3 and TRBJ2-7; D might be TRBD2 (5 bases). The CDR3 has 18 amino acids. The germline V and J ends were trimmed by 1 base and 2 bases, with 21 bases remaining between them. Per germline, CDR1 LGHNA and CDR2 YSLEER. For the CDR3, the DNA is TGCGCCAGCAGCCAAGCCTCGCCCGGGAAACAAACGGCCTACGAGCAGTACTTC. It codes for CASSQASPGKQTAYEQYF.